This TCR beta chain comes out of a study of PD-1 blockade in mismatch repair-deficient tumors. The germline V gene encodes CDR1 LNHDA and CDR2 SQIVND (reference sequence). This CDR3 spans 17 amino acids. V lost 5 bases to trimming and J lost 0 bases, with 19 bases between them. The protocol was immunoSEQ multiplex PCR, while the TCRdb copy is restricted to in-frame clones and leaves out a portion. The sample lists around 62,000 clones, about 72% occurring once. The TCR comes from an adult with mismatch repair-deficient cancer. The gene calls are TRBV19 and TRBJ1-1; D possibly corresponds to TRBD1 (6 bases). The sample consisted of peripheral blood, taken 2 weeks after starting pembrolizumab. The CDR3 bases are TGTGCCAGTAGTCAGTTTTCAGGGGCCCATATGAACACTGAAGCTTTCTTT. Protein product: CASSQFSGAHMNTEAFF. The whole variable domain, filled in from reference TRBV19 and TRBJ1-1, reads DGGITQSPKYLFRKEGQNVTLSCEQNLNHDAMYWYRQDPGQGLRLIYYSQIVNDFQKGDIAEGYSVSREKKESFPLTVTSAQKNPTAFYLCASSQFSGAHMNTEAFFGQGTRLTVV.